The sequence of this T cell receptor (beta chain) was determined in a study of cytomegalovirus exposure and HLA in healthy donors. With 60 Vbeta and 13 Jbeta primers, the PCR was carried out. TCRdb's table, derived via immunoSEQ multiplex PCR, lists solely in-frame clones and lacks some. Among roughly 180,000 clones, roughly 80% were seen once, and the ten largest hold about 2.4%. Trimming pared 1 base from V and 1 base from J, leaving 11 bases between. The CDR3 covers 16 residues. Germline V gives CDR1 SGHAT, CDR2 FQNNGV. The receptor was derived from a male donor in good health and CMV-seronegative. The V call is TRBV11-2, the J call TRBJ2-1, with D possibly being TRBD1 (5 bases). Sequencing was performed on PBMCs. This CDR3 reads CASSLVVDSSYNEQFF. CDR3 coding DNA: TGTGCCAGCAGCTTAGTCGTAGACAGTTCCTACAATGAGCAGTTCTTC.